This TCR beta chain was captured in a study of blood T cell repertoires in COVID-19. Looking at the study overall: T cells, B-cell-depleted T cells, or PBMCs provided the cDNA or gDNA that served as material.

Sequenced by immunoSEQ multiplex PCR; TCRdb stores in-frame clones only, minus some. The sample includes 30,000 to 50,000 clones, 94% of them seen just once. CDR3 length: 15 residues. Per germline, CDR1 SGHKS and CDR2 YYEKEE (reference sequence). Trimming cost V 1 base and J 2 bases, with 10 bases left between them. The chain employs TRBV5-5 and TRBJ1-5, with D uncertain. This TCR was sampled from a human donor with active COVID-19. The donor label of this sample is uncertain. The sequenced sample consisted of peripheral blood. CDR3 in amino acids: CASSLLLVGNQPQHF. The DNA of the CDR3 is TGTGCCAGCAGCTTGCTACTGGTGGGCAATCAGCCCCAGCATTTT.